By sample share, the clone carrying this TCR beta chain is medium-sized (0.01 to 0.1%). The data were taken from a study of T cell responses to AZD1222 COVID-19 vaccine. Trimming pared 2 bases from V and 4 bases from J, leaving 18 bases between. Germline V gene sequence: CDR1 SGHNT, CDR2 YYREEE (reference sequence). The CDR3 is made up of 16 amino acids. Assay used: immunoSEQ multiplex PCR; TCRdb lists only in-frame clones, some missing. The sample has 120,000 or so clones, over 75% seen once. The sample in question was peripheral blood, obtained 28 days after the second dose of the MenACWY control vaccine. This clonotype was obtained from an adult who received the MenACWY meningococcal vaccine as a control. J is TRBJ2-5 and V is TRBV5-4; the D call may be TRBD1 or TRBD2 (6 bases each). The CDR3 loop is CASSLAAGGKRETQYF. Here the CDR3 DNA reads TGTGCCAGCAGCTTAGCGGCCGGGGGCAAACGAGAGACCCAGTACTTC.